These 7 T cell receptor beta chains share one sample of origin, sequenced in a study of T cells expressing NK-cell markers. TCRdb re-called the 5' RACE reads and catalogs CDR3 proteins one per entry, DNA excluded. The sample totals a few hundred thousand distinct CDR3 sequences; its top ten clones hold approximately 1.4%. The sequenced material came from blood T cells: a sorted CD56 or NKG2C T cell subset, CD4+ or CD8+ T cells, or bulk PBMC T cells (not recorded which). All receptors derive from a woman in her fifties or sixties in good health.

The chain has TRBV5-4 and TRBJ1-6. Germline assignment: CDR1 SGHNT and CDR2 YYREEE (reference sequence). This CDR3 is built from 15 residues. The CDR3 here is CASRSQERFNSPLHF.

The genes are TRBV18 and TRBJ2-7. Germline CDR1 and CDR2: KGHSH and LQKENI. This CDR3 has 14 amino acids. The CDR3 reads CASSPREGTYEQYF.

The chain uses TRBV28 and TRBJ1-2; checking the TCRdb D call of TRBD1 is not possible without DNA. The CDR3 extends over 12 amino acids. CDR1 MDHEN and CDR2 SYDVKM come from the germline V gene. This chain's CDR3 is CASSRQGYGYTF.

The chain recombines TRBV5-8 with TRBJ2-5; the D gene TCRdb calls, TRBD1, cannot be checked with no DNA. CDR3 length: 15 residues. CDR1 and CDR2 (germline): SGHTS, YDEGEE. CDR3 region: CASSPGGRGRETQYF.

The rearrangement links TRBV28 to TRBJ2-5; without DNA, the TCRdb call of TRBD1 cannot be checked. The CDR3 covers 15 residues. The V gene's germline CDR1 is MDHEN and CDR2 SYDVKM. The CDR3 reads CASSLPTGAVETQYF.

CDR3 amino acids: CASSAVTDDNEQFF. The rearrangement joins TRBV3-1 to TRBJ2-1. This CDR3 region has 14 residues. From germline, CDR1 is LGHDT and CDR2 YNNKEL (reference sequence).

V gene TRBV24-1 combines with J gene TRBJ2-1; absent DNA, TCRdb's TRBD1 call cannot be checked. The CDR3 is made up of 15 amino acids. CDR1 and CDR2 from the germline V gene are KGHDR and SFDVKD. The CDR3 sequence is CATSDPRVAFDEQFF.